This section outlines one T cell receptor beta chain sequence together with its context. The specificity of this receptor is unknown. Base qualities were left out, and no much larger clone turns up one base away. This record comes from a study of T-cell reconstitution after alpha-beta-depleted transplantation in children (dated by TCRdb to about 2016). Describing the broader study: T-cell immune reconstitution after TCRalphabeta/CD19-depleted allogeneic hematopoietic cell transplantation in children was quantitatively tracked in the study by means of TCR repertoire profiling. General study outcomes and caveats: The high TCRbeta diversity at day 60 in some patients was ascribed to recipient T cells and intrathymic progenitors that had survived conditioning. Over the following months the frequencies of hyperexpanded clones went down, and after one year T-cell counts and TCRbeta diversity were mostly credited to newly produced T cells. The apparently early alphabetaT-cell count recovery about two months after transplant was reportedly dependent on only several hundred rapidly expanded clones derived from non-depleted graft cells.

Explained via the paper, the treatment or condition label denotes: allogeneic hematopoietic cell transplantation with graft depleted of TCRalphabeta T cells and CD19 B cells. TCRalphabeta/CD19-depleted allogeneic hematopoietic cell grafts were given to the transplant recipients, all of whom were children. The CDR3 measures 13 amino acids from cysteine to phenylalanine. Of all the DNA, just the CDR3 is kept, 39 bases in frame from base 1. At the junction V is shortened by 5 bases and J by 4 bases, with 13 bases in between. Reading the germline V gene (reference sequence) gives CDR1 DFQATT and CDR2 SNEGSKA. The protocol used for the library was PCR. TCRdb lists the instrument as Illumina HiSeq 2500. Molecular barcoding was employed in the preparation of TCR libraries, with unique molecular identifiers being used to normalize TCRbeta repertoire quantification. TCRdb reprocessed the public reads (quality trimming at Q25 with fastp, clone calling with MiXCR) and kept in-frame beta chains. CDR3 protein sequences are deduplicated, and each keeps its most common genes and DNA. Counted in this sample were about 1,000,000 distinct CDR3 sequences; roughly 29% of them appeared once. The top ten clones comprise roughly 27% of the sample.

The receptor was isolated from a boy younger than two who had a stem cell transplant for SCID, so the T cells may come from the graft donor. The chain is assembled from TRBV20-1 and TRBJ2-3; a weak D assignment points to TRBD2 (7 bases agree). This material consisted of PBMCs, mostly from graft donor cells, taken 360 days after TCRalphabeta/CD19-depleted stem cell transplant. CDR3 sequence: CSADWGGADTQYF. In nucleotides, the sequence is TGCAGTGCTGACTGGGGGGGCGCAGATACGCAGTATTTT.